Listed here are 30 T cell receptor beta chains from one sample, sequenced in a study of T cells after yellow fever vaccination. TCRdb called the 5' RACE reads again in MiXCR, with one record for every CDR3 protein. Of 45,000 to 75,000 distinct CDR3 sequences listed, about 5.6% are singletons. The sample here was PBMCs, either bulk or a sorted T-cell subset (CD4+, CD8+, memory, or dextramer-sorted; not recorded which), taken on the day of the yellow fever booster vaccination. The receptors stem from a man in his late teens or twenties who received the YFV17D yellow fever vaccine.

This clonotype came up a few times. A junction end diverges from the germline sequence, so it may reflect a read error. The V call is TRBV4-3, the J call TRBJ2-6; D possibly corresponds to TRBD1 (5 bases). This CDR3 spans 18 amino acids. The germline CDR1 and CDR2 sequences are LGHNA and YSLEER. As DNA, the CDR3 is TGCGCCAGCAGCCAATGGTTGGCCACCACCTCTGGGGCCAACTTCCTGACTTTC. This encodes CASSQWLATTSGANFLTF.

There are many counts of this clonotype. This chain uses TRBV20-1 with TRBJ1-1; D gene ambiguous. This CDR3 comprises 14 residues. The V end lost 3 bases, the J end lost 1 base, and 12 bases lay between the germline ends. Germline V gives CDR1 DFQATT, CDR2 SNEGSKA (reference sequence). DNA for the CDR3: TGCAGTGCTAGGACGGGGTCAAAGAACACTGAAGCTTTCTTT. This sequence encodes CSARTGSKNTEAFF.

In its sample, this clonotype was seen many times. The rearrangement uses TRBV9 and TRBJ2-3; D may be TRBD1 (5 bases). Germline CDR1 SGDLS, CDR2 YYNGEE. The CDR3 is 14 amino acids. V was pared by 3 bases and J by 3 bases, with 11 bases between. CDR3 amino acids: CASSGSKGTDTQYF. The CDR3 DNA sequence: TGTGCCAGCAGCGGGAGTAAGGGGACAGATACGCAGTATTTT.

Many counts were recorded for this clonotype. The chain has TRBV12-3 or TRBV12-4 and TRBJ1-5; 7 bases fit TRBD1. The junction had 9 bases not matched to a gene; V was cut back by 4 bases and J by 0 bases. The CDR3 has 17 amino acids. The CDR3 here is CASSSPGGSDSNQPQHF. DNA for the CDR3: TGTGCCAGCAGTTCCCCAGGGGGTTCCGATAGCAATCAGCCCCAGCATTTT.

The table lists this clonotype with many counts. The chain is built from TRBV12-3 or TRBV12-4 and TRBJ1-2, with TRBD1 as a possible D gene (6 bases). The ends were cut back, 6 bases at V and 6 bases at J, with 29 bases in the middle. The CDR3 extends over 18 amino acids. CDR3: CASSRHDRLKRGLNGYTF. CDR3 DNA: TGTGCCAGCAGCCGCCACGACAGGTTGAAAAGAGGGTTGAATGGCTACACCTTC.

The rearrangement uses TRBV7-9 and TRBJ2-7, with 7 bases matching TRBD1. This CDR3 is built from 14 residues. Per germline, CDR1 SEHNR and CDR2 FQNEAQ (reference sequence). Trimming removed 6 bases from V and 1 base from J; junction bases left unmatched: 6. The CDR3 loop is CASRVLTGSYEQYF. CDR3 sequence (DNA): TGTGCCAGCAGAGTGCTGACAGGGTCCTACGAGCAGTACTTC.

This clonotype came up many times. The chain couples TRBV6-5 to TRBJ1-3; D gene uncertain. CDR1 and CDR2 (germline): MNHEY, SVGAGI. Trimming removed 2 bases from V and 1 base from J, with 3 bases in between. CDR3 size: 13 residues. DNA of the CDR3: TGTGCCAGCAGTTACGTTTCTGGAAACACCATATATTTT. Its protein is CASSYVSGNTIYF.

This clonotype was counted at least ten times. The J gene is TRBJ2-7, the V gene TRBV3-1; 7 bases are a match to TRBD1. Germline V gene sequence: CDR1 LGHDT, CDR2 YNNKEL (reference sequence). V gave up 0 bases and J gave up 3 bases; unmatched junction bases: 11. CDR3 length equals 17 residues. CDR3 region: CASSQDLPGGNFYEQYF. CDR3 in DNA: TGTGCCAGCAGCCAAGATCTCCCAGGGGGAAACTTCTACGAGCAGTACTTC.

This clonotype was counted many times. The V and J genes are TRBV29-1 and TRBJ1-1, with D maybe TRBD1 (5 bases). Germline lookup yields CDR1 SQVTM and CDR2 ANQGSEA. Trimming left V 2 bases short and J 6 bases short, with 10 bases between. There are 12 residues in the CDR3. CDR3 nucleotide sequence: TGCAGCGTTGAATTGGAAGGGGCTGAAGCTTTCTTT. As protein: CSVELEGAEAFF. The full variable domain, rest sourced from reference TRBV29-1 and TRBJ1-1, is SAVISQKPSRDICQRGTSLTIQCQVDSQVTMMFWYRQQPGQSLTLIATANQGSEATYESGFVIDKFPISRPNLTFSTLTVSNMSPEDSSIYLCSVELEGAEAFFGQGTRLTVV.

This chain joins TRBV7-9 and TRBJ2-7, with 8 bases aligning to TRBD1. Per the germline V gene, CDR1 is SEHNR and CDR2 is FQNEAQ (reference sequence). Trimming cost V 9 bases and J 0 bases; bases outside gene matches: 10. The CDR3 covers 15 residues. CDR3: CASTTTGVRSYEQYF. The CDR3, as DNA: TGTGCCAGTACAACGACAGGGGTACGCTCCTACGAGCAGTACTTC.

In its sample, this clonotype was seen many times. The gene calls are TRBV7-9 and TRBJ2-1; 8 bases match TRBD2. J gave up 10 bases and V 4 bases, and 3 bases lay outside the gene matches. The CDR3 is 12 residues long. Germline values: CDR1 SEHNR, CDR2 FQNEAQ (reference sequence). Here the CDR3 reads CASSSGGREQFF. CDR3 sequence (DNA): TGTGCCAGCAGCTCGGGGGGGCGGGAGCAGTTCTTC.

The genes are TRBV4-2 and TRBJ2-3; 9 nucleotides line up with TRBD2. The trim removed 1 base at V and 1 base at J, leaving 6 bases unmatched. Germline CDR1 LGHNA, CDR2 YNFKEQ. The CDR3 loop spans 17 amino acids. In nucleotides, the CDR3 is TGTGCCAGCAGCCAAGGGACCTCTAGCGGGGGCACAGATACGCAGTATTTT. This translates into CASSQGTSSGGTDTQYF.

This clonotype was detected ten times or more. CDR3 nucleotide sequence: TGTGCCAGCAGCTTAGTGGGGATCTCCTACAATGAGCAGTTCTTC. Its translation is CASSLVGISYNEQFF. This chain uses TRBV7-9 with TRBJ2-1; D remains ambiguous. Germline lookup yields CDR1 SEHNR and CDR2 FQNEAQ (reference sequence). The CDR3 extends over 15 amino acids. V dropped 1 base and J dropped 0 bases, with 7 bases sitting between them.

The chain has TRBV10-3 and TRBJ2-1, with TRBD2 matching 11 bases. The CDR3 runs to 14 residues. The germline V gene has CDR1 ENHRY and CDR2 SYGVKD. The V gene end was trimmed by 8 bases and the J gene end by 6 bases; junction bases not matched to a gene: 6. The CDR3 region is CAIHSSGGPNEQFF. For the CDR3, the DNA is TGTGCCATCCACTCTAGCGGGGGGCCCAATGAGCAGTTCTTC.

The CDR3 DNA reads TGCGCCAGCAGCATGACAGGGACCTCCTACGAGCAGTACTTC. This codes for CASSMTGTSYEQYF. V and J are TRBV5-1 and TRBJ2-7, with 7 bases lining up with TRBD1. Germline-derived CDR1 and CDR2 are SGHRS and YFSETQ. The CDR3 length is 14 residues. V was pared by 4 bases and J by 0 bases, with 4 bases of the junction left unmatched.

This clonotype occurred a few times. This chain joins TRBV28 and TRBJ1-1; D possibly corresponds to TRBD1 (5 bases). Germline V gene sequence: CDR1 MDHEN, CDR2 SYDVKM. The CDR3 length is 13 residues. V lost 7 bases and J lost 11, with 20 bases in between. The chain's CDR3 is CASMYSGQRLAFF. The CDR3 nucleotides read TGTGCCAGCATGTATTCGGGGCAACGTCTGGCTTTCTTT.

A few counts support this clonotype. This rearrangement joins TRBV4-2 to TRBJ2-7, with 11 bases matching TRBD2. V shed 0 bases and J 5 bases; nucleotides not matched to a gene: 3. Germline-derived CDR1 and CDR2 are LGHNA and YNFKEQ. The length of the CDR3 is 15 residues. This CDR3 is CASSQEIAGGHEQYF. The CDR3 DNA reads TGTGCCAGCAGCCAAGAAATAGCGGGGGGGCACGAGCAGTACTTC.

This clonotype was seen at least ten times. CDR3 in amino acids: CASSPRRLRGTGELFF. CDR3 coding DNA: TGTGCCAGCAGTCCTAGGAGACTCCGGGGCACCGGGGAGCTGTTTTTT. The V and J genes are TRBV12-3 or TRBV12-4 and TRBJ2-2, with D perhaps matching TRBD2 (5 bases). The CDR3 is made up of 16 amino acids. V was trimmed by 5 bases and J by 4 bases, leaving 17 bases between them.

Ten or more counts support this clonotype. This chain links TRBV15 with TRBJ2-5; D unclear. Germline CDR1 reads LNHNV; CDR2 reads YYDKDF (reference sequence). V dropped 3 bases and J dropped 5 bases, with 16 bases sitting between them. This CDR3 comprises 15 residues. CDR3 residues: CATSRAFSLEETQYF. As DNA, the CDR3 is TGTGCCACCAGCAGGGCGTTTAGCCTGGAGGAGACCCAGTACTTC.

In its sample, this clonotype was seen a few times. The genes are TRBV9 and TRBJ2-5; possible D gene TRBD1, 6 bases. The CDR3 is 15 residues long. V was trimmed by 4 bases and J by 5 bases, leaving 18 bases between them. Germline assignment: CDR1 SGDLS and CDR2 YYNGEE. CDR3 sequence: CASSPPGDPSETQYF. CDR3 DNA sequence: TGTGCCAGCAGCCCTCCAGGGGACCCCTCCGAGACCCAGTACTTC.

This chain connects TRBV27 to TRBJ2-2; D remains ambiguous. This CDR3 spans 12 amino acids. V shed 5 bases and J shed 5 bases, with 6 bases lying between them. Looked up from germline, CDR1 is MNHEY and CDR2 is SMNVEV (reference sequence). The CDR3 sequence: CASSAATGELFF. The CDR3 DNA reads TGTGCCAGCAGTGCAGCGACCGGGGAGCTGTTTTTT.

The chain recombines TRBV7-9 with TRBJ2-5; D perhaps matches TRBD1 (5 bases). The germline CDR1 and CDR2 sequences are SEHNR and FQNEAQ (reference sequence). Trimming cost V 5 bases and J 4 bases, with 14 bases left between them. The CDR3 has 14 amino acids. In DNA form, the CDR3 reads TGTGCCAGCAGCGACAGATACGGATCAGAGACCCAGTACTTC. Protein: CASSDRYGSETQYF.

This clonotype came up a few times. The V and J genes are TRBV7-2 and TRBJ2-2; 8 nucleotides agree with TRBD1. The germline V gene has CDR1 SGHTA and CDR2 FQGNSA. The CDR3 is 17 amino acids. V dropped 6 bases and J dropped 4; count of bases not matched to a gene: 13. The CDR3 is CASRPSEDRVVTGELFF. The DNA for the CDR3 is TGTGCCAGCAGACCTAGCGAGGACAGGGTTGTCACCGGGGAGCTGTTTTTT.

This clonotype was counted at least ten times. The rearrangement uses TRBV7-9 and TRBJ1-3, with D hard to call. Germline V gene lookup returns CDR1 SEHNR and CDR2 FQNEAQ (reference sequence). Trimming stripped 3 bases from V and 0 bases from J, with 12 bases between. CDR3 length: 16 residues. CDR3 protein: CASSLVGHHSGNTIYF. CDR3 DNA sequence: TGTGCCAGCAGCTTGGTAGGTCACCACTCTGGAAACACCATATATTTT.

The J gene is TRBJ2-7, the V gene TRBV7-2; 8 nucleotides align to TRBD2. Germline loops: CDR1 SGHTA, CDR2 FQGNSA. The CDR3 is 13 residues long. V dropped 4 bases and J dropped 6; count of bases not matched to a gene: 5. The CDR3 DNA follows: TGTGCCAGCAGCTATCGGGGGGGACCCGAGCAGTACTTC. Its protein is CASSYRGGPEQYF.

This clonotype has a count of ten or more. V gene TRBV5-8 combines with J gene TRBJ2-5, with 8 bases fitting TRBD1. The CDR3 length is 14 residues. The germline V gene has CDR1 SGHTS and CDR2 YDEGEE. Losses at the gene ends were 1 base for V and 5 bases for J; bases not matched to a gene: 4. CDR3 amino acids: CASSLSWTGETQYF. CDR3 in DNA: TGTGCCAGCAGCTTGAGTTGGACAGGGGAGACCCAGTACTTC.

This clonotype has more than one count but fewer than ten. The chain has TRBV4-2 and TRBJ1-2; D is possibly TRBD1 (6 bases). The CDR3 consists of 15 residues. Trimming stripped 0 bases from V and 4 bases from J, with 12 bases between. Per the germline V gene, CDR1 is LGHNA and CDR2 is YNFKEQ. CDR3 nucleotide sequence: TGTGCCAGCAGCCAAGAAGCAGGGGCCCTCTATGGCTACACCTTC. Translating gives CASSQEAGALYGYTF.

Many counts were recorded for this clonotype. This chain joins TRBV7-3 and TRBJ1-1; weak D call: TRBD1 (5 bases). Germline values: CDR1 SGHTA, CDR2 FQGTGA. CDR3 length equals 15 residues. V was trimmed by 2 bases and J by 0 bases, leaving 10 bases between them. The CDR3 sequence: CASSLGTGMNTEAFF. CDR3 bases: TGTGCCAGCAGCTTAGGGACGGGAATGAACACTGAAGCTTTCTTT.

In its sample, this clonotype was seen many times. This chain links TRBV6-2 or TRBV6-3 with TRBJ2-1; D uncertain. Germline values: CDR1 MNHEY, CDR2 SVGEGT. Deletions cut 6 bases from V and 7 bases from J, with 13 bases between. This CDR3 has 13 residues. The DNA of the CDR3 is TGTGCCAGCAGCCGATTTCAGTCAAATGAGCAGTTCTTC. Its translation is CASSRFQSNEQFF.

This clonotype was observed many times. This chain uses TRBV6-5 with TRBJ2-1, with D unresolved. The germline V and J ends were trimmed by 8 bases and 6 bases, with 11 bases remaining between them. The CDR3 is made up of 12 amino acids. In germline, CDR1 is MNHEY, CDR2 SVGAGI. CDR3 loop: CASGFRANEQFF. The CDR3 DNA reads as TGTGCCAGCGGGTTCCGGGCCAATGAGCAGTTCTTC.